This is a list of T cell receptor beta chains from one sample in a study of shared clonotypes between healthy human individuals. Sequencing used immunoSEQ multiplex PCR; TCRdb keeps in-frame clones, though not all of them. The repertoire has some 2,000,000 clones, 90% to 95% of them found once; the top ten carry 0.13%. Sequenced input: naive CD4+ T cells sorted from blood. All receptors come from a young man in good health. Each CDR3 is given with its conserved first and last residue.

V	J	length	CDR3
TRBV27	TRBJ1-6	16	CASTREGRIYNSPLHF
TRBV2	TRBJ1-1	14	CASMGQGDFTEAFF
TRBV29-1	TRBJ1-1	13	CSVEGVGTAGAFF
TRBV9	TRBJ1-6	14	CASSGPRENSPLHF
TRBV6-1	TRBJ1-2	13	CASTPTANYGYTF
TRBV7-9	TRBJ2-2	16	CASNLVGAPTTGELFF
TRBV18	TRBJ1-3	15	CASSLKVDSGNTIYF
TRBV4-1	TRBJ1-1	15	CASSGTGALNTEAFF
TRBV7-2	TRBJ2-3	16	CASSLAGAGPTDTQYF
TRBV6-1	TRBJ2-2	13	CASSVGRAGELFF
TRBV25-1	TRBJ1-6	12	CASSDQGTPLHF
TRBV5-4	TRBJ2-7	14	CASRRLGGNYEQYF
TRBV12-2	TRBJ2-2	15	CASRLASRPQEELFF
TRBV15	TRBJ2-2	12	CATSNGAGELFF
TRBV28	TRBJ1-2	13	CASLDRGNYGYTF
TRBV10-1	TRBJ2-2	15	CASSELGGATGELFF
TRBV5-1	TRBJ2-5	15	CASSLGGTGRETQYF
TRBV6-6	TRBJ2-1	14	CASRTGTRDNEQFF
TRBV5-1	TRBJ1-2	15	CASSPIAGLDYGYTF
TRBV6-6	TRBJ1-5	16	CASSVPGTGDNQPQHF
TRBV5-1	TRBJ1-6	15	CASSLLTGQNSPLHF